A selection of T cell receptor beta chains follows, all from one sample in a study of immune evolution from preneoplasia to lung adenocarcinoma. Data came from immunoSEQ multiplex PCR; TCRdb stores just in-frame clones and leaves some out. The table records 5,900 or so clones, 75% to 85% of them present only once. Material: FFPE minimally invasive lung adenocarcinoma tissue. The receptor source for this set is a person aged 60 to 85 with lung adenocarcinoma. Each CDR3 is given with its conserved first and last residue. D genes are given only for firm matches. Part of the rows lack a size; the others show once, few, many or a class for expanded clones.

clone size: NA
J gene: TRBJ2-7
V gene: TRBV5-4
D gene: TRBD2
CDR3 DNA: TGTGCCACCCAGGGGAGCGGGAGGGCCTACGAGCAGTACTTC
CDR3 protein: CATQGSGRAYEQYF

clone size: few
J gene: TRBJ2-2
V gene: TRBV11-2
D gene: TRBD2
CDR3 DNA: TGTGCCAGCAGCCATACTGGGACTAGCGGAACCACCGGGGAGCTGTTTTTT
CDR3 protein: CASSHTGTSGTTGELFF

clone size: NA
J gene: TRBJ1-3
V gene: TRBV11-3
D gene: NA
CDR3 DNA: TGTGCCAGCAGCTTTTCGCAGGGGATCTCTGGAAACACCATATATTTT
CDR3 protein: CASSFSQGISGNTIYF

clone size: NA
J gene: TRBJ2-3
V gene: TRBV27
D gene: TRBD2
CDR3 DNA: TGTGCCAGCCGTTTAGGGCTAGCGGGAGGGACAGATACGCAGTATTTT
CDR3 protein: CASRLGLAGGTDTQYF

clone size: NA
J gene: TRBJ2-7
V gene: TRBV7-6
D gene: TRBD2
CDR3 DNA: TGTGCCAGCAGCCCGACTAGCGTGGCCTACGAGCAGTACTTC
CDR3 protein: CASSPTSVAYEQYF

clone size: once
J gene: TRBJ1-5
V gene: TRBV30
D gene: NA
CDR3 DNA: TGTGCCTGGAGCCCTATTCAGGGTTTGAGCAATCAGCCCCAGCATTTT
CDR3 protein: CAWSPIQGLSNQPQHF

clone size: NA
J gene: TRBJ2-4
V gene: TRBV9
D gene: NA
CDR3 DNA: TGTGCCAGCAGCGGTACAGGGACTGCCAAAAACATTCAGTACTTC
CDR3 protein: CASSGTGTAKNIQYF

clone size: NA
J gene: TRBJ2-1
V gene: TRBV14
D gene: NA
CDR3 DNA: TGTGCCAGCAGTCAAATAGGCCCGCAGGTGGCCGAGCAGTTCTTC
CDR3 protein: CASSQIGPQVAEQFF

clone size: few
J gene: TRBJ2-5
V gene: TRBV7-3
D gene: NA
CDR3 DNA: TGTGCCAGCAGCTTATCTGCCGGGAGTGAGACCCAGTACTTC
CDR3 protein: CASSLSAGSETQYF

clone size: NA
J gene: TRBJ1-4
V gene: TRBV5-1
D gene: NA
CDR3 DNA: TGCGCCAGCAGCTTGGAAGGGGCGCGGATTGAAAAACTGTTTTTT
CDR3 protein: CASSLEGARIEKLFF

clone size: once
J gene: TRBJ2-1
V gene: TRBV7-6
D gene: NA
CDR3 DNA: TGTGCCAGCACCTGGGAGACCTCGAGCTCCTACAATGAGCAGTTCTTC
CDR3 protein: CASTWETSSSYNEQFF

clone size: NA
J gene: TRBJ2-7
V gene: TRBV12-5
D gene: TRBD2
CDR3 DNA: TGTGCTAGTGGTTTGGTACCCAGCGGGAGTGGTGACTCAGCCTACGAGCAGTACTTC
CDR3 protein: CASGLVPSGSGDSAYEQYF

clone size: NA
J gene: TRBJ2-1
V gene: TRBV11-2
D gene: NA
CDR3 DNA: TGTGCCAGCAGCTTAGATACAACGGATGATGAGCAGTTCTTC
CDR3 protein: CASSLDTTDDEQFF

clone size: NA
J gene: TRBJ1-5
V gene: TRBV2
D gene: NA
CDR3 DNA: TGTGCCAGCAAAGGAGACACACAGCCCCAGCATTTT
CDR3 protein: CASKGDTQPQHF

clone size: few
J gene: TRBJ2-5
V gene: TRBV5-6
D gene: TRBD1
CDR3 DNA: TGTGCCAGCAGCTTGGCCGGGACAGGGGGCTCGGAGACCCAGTACTTC
CDR3 protein: CASSLAGTGGSETQYF

clone size: NA
J gene: TRBJ1-4
V gene: TRBV5-1
D gene: NA
CDR3 DNA: TGCGCCAGCAGCTTGGTGTCGGGGGGTAGCAATGAAAAACTGTTTTTT
CDR3 protein: CASSLVSGGSNEKLFF

clone size: NA
J gene: TRBJ2-7
V gene: TRBV15
D gene: TRBD1
CDR3 DNA: TGTGCCACCAGCAGAAACAGGGGAGAAGGTGGCGAGCAGTACTTC
CDR3 protein: CATSRNRGEGGEQYF

clone size: few
J gene: TRBJ2-5
V gene: TRBV6-5
D gene: NA
CDR3 DNA: TGTGCCAGCAGTCCCCCCCAGGGATCAGAGACCCAGTACTTC
CDR3 protein: CASSPPQGSETQYF

clone size: NA
J gene: TRBJ2-2
V gene: TRBV5-1
D gene: NA
CDR3 DNA: TGCGCCAGCAGCTCCCGGGCTTCGAACACCGGGGAGCTGTTTTTT
CDR3 protein: CASSSRASNTGELFF

clone size: NA
J gene: TRBJ1-1
V gene: TRBV2
D gene: NA
CDR3 DNA: TGTGCCAGCACGGGCCTAATGAACACTGAAGCTTTCTTT
CDR3 protein: CASTGLMNTEAFF

clone size: few
J gene: TRBJ2-5
V gene: TRBV29-1
D gene: NA
CDR3 DNA: TGCAGCGTTCGGACCCATTACCAAGAGACCCAGTACTTC
CDR3 protein: CSVRTHYQETQYF

clone size: NA
J gene: TRBJ1-2
V gene: TRBV27
D gene: NA
CDR3 DNA: TGTGCCAGCAGTCCCTCGGGGGGAAACTATGGCTACACCTTC
CDR3 protein: CASSPSGGNYGYTF

clone size: once
J gene: TRBJ2-5
V gene: TRBV9
D gene: NA
CDR3 DNA: TGTGCCAGCAGCGTGGACCAGGGGGGAAAGACCCAGTACTTC
CDR3 protein: CASSVDQGGKTQYF

clone size: NA
J gene: TRBJ2-7
V gene: TRBV30
D gene: NA
CDR3 DNA: TGTGCCTGGAACGAGGGCGGAGAGCAGTACTTC
CDR3 protein: CAWNEGGEQYF

clone size: NA
J gene: TRBJ1-5
V gene: TRBV2
D gene: TRBD1
CDR3 DNA: TGTGCCAGCAGTTCATTTCGACAGGGCTATCAGCCCCAGCATTTT
CDR3 protein: CASSSFRQGYQPQHF

clone size: once
J gene: TRBJ2-7
V gene: TRBV13
D gene: NA
CDR3 DNA: TGTGCCAGCGCCTCCGGGACACAATCCTACGAGCAGTACTTC
CDR3 protein: CASASGTQSYEQYF

clone size: NA
J gene: TRBJ2-7
V gene: TRBV5-1
D gene: NA
CDR3 DNA: TGCGCCAGCAGCGCGCCTACCGGGACACAAACCTACGAGCAGTACTTC
CDR3 protein: CASSAPTGTQTYEQYF

clone size: NA
J gene: TRBJ2-1
V gene: TRBV7-5
D gene: NA
CDR3 DNA: TGTGCCAGAAGCTCTAGGGACTACTACAATGAGCAGTTCTTC
CDR3 protein: CARSSRDYYNEQFF

clone size: once
J gene: TRBJ1-1
V gene: TRBV11-3
D gene: NA
CDR3 DNA: TGTGCCAGCAGCTTAGAGGATGAAGCTTTCTTT
CDR3 protein: CASSLEDEAFF

clone size: medium-sized
J gene: TRBJ2-7
V gene: TRBV7-7
D gene: TRBD2
CDR3 DNA: TGTGCTAGCAGCTTAGGGACTAGCGGGTCCCAGCAGTACTTC
CDR3 protein: CASSLGTSGSQQYF

clone size: NA
J gene: TRBJ2-3
V gene: TRBV29-1
D gene: NA
CDR3 DNA: TGCAGCGTTCCCTCGAGCACCGGCACAGATACGCAGTATTTT
CDR3 protein: CSVPSSTGTDTQYF

clone size: few
J gene: TRBJ1-4
V gene: TRBV7-6
D gene: NA
CDR3 DNA: TGTGCCAGCAGCTCTACAGGTCTTAATGAAAAACTGTTTTTT
CDR3 protein: CASSSTGLNEKLFF

clone size: NA
J gene: TRBJ2-1
V gene: TRBV18
D gene: TRBD2
CDR3 DNA: TGTGCCAGCTCACCACCGGTACTAGCGGGAGGGAAAAATGAGCAGTTCTTC
CDR3 protein: CASSPPVLAGGKNEQFF

clone size: NA
J gene: TRBJ1-2
V gene: TRBV5-1
D gene: TRBD1
CDR3 DNA: TGCGCCAGCAGCACCGGGGACAGGGCTAACTATGGCTACACCTTC
CDR3 protein: CASSTGDRANYGYTF

clone size: NA
J gene: TRBJ2-5
V gene: TRBV5-1
D gene: NA
CDR3 DNA: TGCGCCAGCAGCTTGAGGTCGGCCCAAGAGACCCAGTACTTC
CDR3 protein: CASSLRSAQETQYF

clone size: NA
J gene: TRBJ1-5
V gene: TRBV5-4
D gene: TRBD1
CDR3 DNA: TGTGCCAGCAGCCCCGGGACAGAGGGGGATCAGCCCCAGCATTTT
CDR3 protein: CASSPGTEGDQPQHF

clone size: NA
J gene: TRBJ2-2
V gene: TRBV11-3
D gene: NA
CDR3 DNA: TGTGCCAGCAGCTTAAGGTCCACCGGGGAGCTGTTTTTT
CDR3 protein: CASSLRSTGELFF